The rows below give T cell receptor beta chains drawn from one sample of a study of regulatory T cells in long-lasting Graves disease. From the multiplex PCR reads, TCRdb called clonotypes with MiXCR, one entry per CDR3 protein. The sample holds approximately 350,000 distinct CDR3 sequences; about a sixth are singletons and the top ten take 30%. In addition, the sample was reused for a study of T cells in Graves' hyperthyroidism and ophthalmopathy.

Sequencing used peripheral blood mononuclear cells (PBMCs), obtained at new diagnosis, from a patient treated with antithyroid drugs. These TCRs come from a middle-aged man with Graves disease. CDR3s include the opening cysteine and the closing phenylalanine or tryptophan. D genes are given only for firm matches. Where a row states a size, it is once, few, many or the class of an expanded clone; other rows omit it.

v_gene: TRBV12-3/TRBV12-4
d_gene: TRBD1
j_gene: TRBJ1-2
abundance: many
CDR3nt: TGTGCCAGCAGGGGACAGGGCCCTTTCTATGGCTACACCTTC
CDR3aa: CASRGQGPFYGYTF

v_gene: TRBV29-1
d_gene: TRBD1
j_gene: TRBJ1-5
abundance: many
CDR3nt: TGCAGCGCGCAGACAGGGAACAATCAGCCCCAGCATTTT
CDR3aa: CSAQTGNNQPQHF

v_gene: TRBV9
d_gene: TRBD2
j_gene: TRBJ2-3
abundance: many
CDR3nt: TGTGCCAGCGCCGGAGCGGGGGGACCCCGGGCGGCGCAGTATTTT
CDR3aa: CASAGAGGPRAAQYF

v_gene: TRBV9
d_gene: -
j_gene: TRBJ1-5
abundance: few
CDR3nt: TGTGCCAGCAGCGTAGGGGTGACCAGTCAGCCCCAGCATTTT
CDR3aa: CASSVGVTSQPQHF

v_gene: TRBV7-2
d_gene: -
j_gene: TRBJ2-7
abundance: many
CDR3nt: TGTGCCAGCAGCTTAGAGGCAGGGCACTACGAGCAGTACTTC
CDR3aa: CASSLEAGHYEQYF

v_gene: TRBV20-1
d_gene: TRBD2
j_gene: TRBJ2-3
abundance: -
CDR3nt: TGCAGTGCTAGACGAAAAAGGACTAGCGCGAGCACAGATACGCAGTATTTT
CDR3aa: CSARRKRTSASTDTQYF

v_gene: TRBV11-2
d_gene: TRBD2
j_gene: TRBJ2-4
abundance: few
CDR3nt: TGTGCCAGCAGCCCCGGGGGGGCAGGTGGCCCCAAAAACATTCAGTACTTC
CDR3aa: CASSPGGAGGPKNIQYF

v_gene: TRBV2
d_gene: TRBD2
j_gene: TRBJ2-5
abundance: few
CDR3nt: TGTGCCAGCACTGGGAGCGGGGGTCAAGAGACCCAGTACTTC
CDR3aa: CASTGSGGQETQYF

v_gene: TRBV28
d_gene: -
j_gene: TRBJ1-1
abundance: many
CDR3nt: TGTGCCAGCAGCTCCGGGACATGGAACACTGAAGCTTTCTTT
CDR3aa: CASSSGTWNTEAFF

v_gene: TRBV20-1
d_gene: -
j_gene: TRBJ2-2
abundance: few
CDR3nt: TGCAGTGCTCCGGTCGCGGGTAACACCGGGGAGCTGTTTTTT
CDR3aa: CSAPVAGNTGELFF

v_gene: TRBV11-1
d_gene: -
j_gene: TRBJ1-3
abundance: -
CDR3nt: TGCGCCAGCAGCCAAGTTGGGGGCGCGGGAAACACCATATATTTT
CDR3aa: CASSQVGGAGNTIYF

v_gene: TRBV4-3
d_gene: -
j_gene: TRBJ1-5
abundance: few
CDR3nt: TGCGCCAGCAGCCAAGATCAGGGGTTGGGACAGCCCCAGCATTTT
CDR3aa: CASSQDQGLGQPQHF

v_gene: TRBV19
d_gene: TRBD1
j_gene: TRBJ2-3
abundance: many
CDR3nt: TGTGCCAGTAGTTCGACAGGGAGCACAGATACGCAGTATTTT
CDR3aa: CASSSTGSTDTQYF

v_gene: TRBV7-8
d_gene: TRBD2
j_gene: TRBJ2-3
abundance: many
CDR3nt: TGTGCCAGCAGCTTAGTAGCGGGGGTTAACCGGGGCACAGATACGCAGTATTTT
CDR3aa: CASSLVAGVNRGTDTQYF

v_gene: TRBV5-1
d_gene: -
j_gene: TRBJ2-5
abundance: few
CDR3nt: TGCGCCAGCCGGACGGCCCCCGCGGAGACCCAGTACTTC
CDR3aa: CASRTAPAETQYF

v_gene: TRBV3-1
d_gene: -
j_gene: TRBJ2-7
abundance: many
CDR3nt: TGTGCCAGCAGCCAGCGGGGCTCCTACGAGCAGTACTTC
CDR3aa: CASSQRGSYEQYF